Each of the 4 T cell receptor beta chains below was sequenced from the same sample in a study of PD-1 blockade in classical Hodgkin lymphoma. Assay: immunoSEQ multiplex PCR; the TCRdb copy retains only in-frame clones and omits some. In the table there are approximately 41,000 clones, approximately 78% of which are singletons. Following autologous stem cell transplantation, relapse occurred in every patient, and exposure to brentuximab vedotin varied. The sample in question was peripheral blood mononuclear cells (PBMCs), obtained at baseline. These receptors came from a human donor with classical Hodgkin lymphoma.

This chain uses TRBV7-2 with TRBJ2-5; the D is unclear. The V gene's germline CDR1 is SGHTA and CDR2 FQGNSA. The length of the CDR3 is 12 residues. With 4 bases removed from V and 5 bases from J, the gap between germline ends came to 8 bases. This CDR3 is CASSSPRETQYF. The CDR3 nucleotides are TGTGCCAGCAGCTCCCCTCGGGAGACCCAGTACTTC.

The V gene is TRBV7-8, the J gene TRBJ2-5; 15 nucleotides line up with TRBD2. V dropped 4 bases and J dropped 7; count of bases not matched to a gene: 7. This CDR3 is 16 amino acids long. Germline assignment: CDR1 SGHVS and CDR2 FQNEAQ. As DNA, the CDR3 is TGTGCCAGCAGCTCTAGGGGACTAGCGGGGGGCTGGACCCAGTACTTC. Its protein product is CASSSRGLAGGWTQYF.

Only one count was recorded for this clone. J is TRBJ2-1 and V is TRBV7-2; 8 bases line up with TRBD2. Trimming took 5 bases from V and 3 from J; bases not matched to a gene: 3. Per the germline V gene, CDR1 is SGHTA and CDR2 is FQGNSA. This CDR3 comprises 14 residues. CDR3: CASSPGTSYNEQFF. CDR3 coding DNA: TGTGCCAGCAGCCCCGGGACTAGCTACAATGAGCAGTTCTTC.

The gene calls are TRBV2 and TRBJ2-5; 7 nucleotides align to TRBD1. With 8 bases clipped from V and 3 bases from J, the junction kept 9 bases outside the gene matches. The CDR3 sequence is 14 residues long. Germline V gives CDR1 SNHLY, CDR2 FYNNEI. CDR3 amino acids: CASGRQGGEETQYF. The CDR3 bases are TGTGCCAGCGGGAGACAGGGTGGAGAAGAGACCCAGTACTTC.